This T cell receptor beta chain appears in the sequencing data of a study of cytomegalovirus exposure and HLA in healthy donors. Study background: Early released data had around 79 million unique TCRs, all coming from HLA-typed donors.

General study points: Most CMV-associated TCR beta chains appeared HLA-restricted in a later analysis.

The PCR ran on 60 Vbeta and 13 Jbeta primers. Using immunoSEQ multiplex PCR, the repertoire was profiled, and TCRdb retains in-frame clones only, with some absent. In the table there are over 120,000 clones, approximately 80% of which are singletons. Trimming pared 4 bases from V and 6 bases from J, leaving 9 bases between. Germline CDR1 is SGHNT and CDR2 is YENEEA. CDR3 length: 13 residues. Details on this clone: Its antigen is unidentified.

The sample was PBMCs. The clonotype was recovered from a man aged 45-65 years in good health and CMV-seronegative. The chain has TRBV11-3 and TRBJ2-2; D uncertain. The CDR3 nucleotides are TGTGCCAGCAGCTCCCTTTGGCCCGGGGAGCTGTTTTTT. This sequence encodes CASSSLWPGELFF.